Included here is one T cell receptor (beta chain) sequence, with context. One end of the junction varies from germline; a read error may be responsible. CDR3 length: 16 amino acids. This sample stems from a study of cytomegalovirus exposure and HLA in healthy donors. It was with 60 Vbeta and 13 Jbeta primers that the PCR ran. Produced via immunoSEQ multiplex PCR; TCRdb's table is partial and in-frame only. Among 63,000 or so clones, around 72% were seen once, and the ten largest hold approximately 7%. Sequencing used PBMCs. The TCR originated in a woman between 25 and 40 years old in good health and CMV-seropositive. The chain employs TRBV6-7 and TRBJ1-5; D might be TRBD1 (6 bases). TRBV6-7 is designated an ORF whose function remains uncertain. The CDR3 coding sequence is TGTACCAGCAGTTACTCGATGACAGGCCCCAATCAGCCCCAGCATTTT. Protein sequence: CTSSYSMTGPNQPQHF.